Below are 25 T cell receptor beta chains sequenced from a single sample in a study of cytomegalovirus exposure and HLA in healthy donors. The PCR employed 60 Vbeta primers together with 13 Jbeta primers. Some clones are missing from TCRdb's copy, which holds only in-frame ones; the method was immunoSEQ multiplex PCR. Among 150,000 to 200,000 clones listed, approximately 79% were seen once. The sequenced sample consisted of PBMCs. These receptors were obtained from a man aged 35 to 55 in good health and CMV-seronegative.

This chain connects TRBV29-1 to TRBJ1-1; the D gene is possibly TRBD1 (6 bases). The germline V gene has CDR1 SQVTM and CDR2 ANQGSEA. The V end lost 4 bases, the J end lost 1 base, and 13 bases lay between the germline ends. The CDR3 loop spans 14 amino acids. The CDR3 DNA follows: TGCAGCGTTGCGGTGGGACATACGAACACTGAAGCTTTCTTT. Amino acid sequence: CSVAVGHTNTEAFF.

The V and J genes are TRBV30 and TRBJ2-5, with D tentatively TRBD2 (6 bases). The DNA end favors TRBJ2-7, so the J call may be wrong. This CDR3 is 12 amino acids long. The V gene's germline CDR1 is GTSNPN and CDR2 SVGIG (reference sequence). As DNA, the CDR3 is TGTGCCTGGAGCCCGGGACTCTACGAGCAGTACTTC. It specifies CAWSPGLYEQYF.

This clone was detected only a few times. This chain connects TRBV7-6 to TRBJ2-7; D is perhaps TRBD1 (6 bases). Germline V gene lookup returns CDR1 SGHVS and CDR2 FNYEAQ. The CDR3 spans 13 residues. V lost 4 bases to trimming and J lost 3 bases, with 10 bases between them. In nucleotides, the CDR3 is TGTGCCAGCAGCTCCGGGACACACTACGAGCAGTACTTC. This codes for CASSSGTHYEQYF.

V is TRBV30 and J is TRBJ2-1, with 7 bases aligning to TRBD2. In germline, CDR1 is GTSNPN, CDR2 SVGIG (reference sequence). The CDR3 is made up of 12 amino acids. V lost 5 bases, J lost 3 bases, and 1 base stayed unmatched. The CDR3 region has the DNA TGTGCCTGGGGGGACTACTACAATGAGCAGTTCTTC. It is translated as CAWGDYYNEQFF. Full variable domain (rest looked up from reference TRBV30 and TRBJ2-1): SQTIHQWPATLVQPVGSPLSLECTVEGTSNPNLYWYRQAAGRGLQLLFYSVGIGQISSEVPQNLSASRPQDRQFILSSKKLLLSDSGFYLCAWGDYYNEQFFGPGTRLTVL.

V is TRBV7-2 and J is TRBJ2-1, with a possible D match to TRBD2 (5 bases). The CDR3 runs to 14 residues. Germline V gene data show CDR1 as SGHTA and CDR2 as FQGNSA. Trimming left V 5 bases short and J 5 bases short, with 13 bases between. The CDR3 loop is CASSPEPGNNEQFF. The CDR3 bases are TGTGCCAGCAGCCCCGAACCGGGAAACAATGAGCAGTTCTTC.

V usage is TRBV5-4 and J usage is TRBJ1-1; TRBD1 agrees at 8 bases. Looked up from germline, CDR1 is SGHNT and CDR2 is YYREEE (reference sequence). The CDR3 sequence is 15 residues long. Trimming at V came to 2 bases and at J to 1 base, leaving 4 bases not matched to a gene. The CDR3: CASSLPGQANTEAFF. The CDR3 DNA sequence: TGTGCCAGCAGCTTACCGGGACAGGCGAACACTGAAGCTTTCTTT. The entire variable domain, with the rest obtained from reference TRBV5-4 and TRBJ1-1, is as follows: ETGVTQSPTHLIKTRGQQVTLRCSSQSGHNTVSWYQQALGQGPQFIFQYYREEENGRGNFPPRFSGLQFPNYSSELNVNALELDDSALYLCASSLPGQANTEAFFGQGTRLTVV.

This chain joins TRBV5-1 and TRBJ2-5; D is ambiguous. The V end was cut by 0 bases, the J end by 9 bases, with 12 bases between. Germline V gene data show CDR1 as SGHRS and CDR2 as YFSETQ. The CDR3 totals 13 residues. As DNA, the CDR3 is TGCGCCAGCAGCTTGGCCACAACTGCGGCCCAGTACTTC. This gives the protein CASSLATTAAQYF.

The gene calls are TRBV6-6 and TRBJ2-3; 8 bases are a match to TRBD1. The CDR3 covers 14 residues. V lost 6 bases and J lost 5; bases outside the gene matches: 7. Germline CDR1 MNHNY, CDR2 SVGAGI (reference sequence). DNA of the CDR3: TGTGCCAGCAGGTCAGGGGGCACACGAGATACGCAGTATTTT. Its translation: CASRSGGTRDTQYF.

This clone was detected only a few times. The chain has TRBV29-1 and TRBJ1-2; 7 bases match TRBD1. The CDR3 consists of 14 residues. The germline gives CDR1 SQVTM, CDR2 ANQGSEA. V was pared by 3 bases and J by 6 bases, with 10 bases of the junction left unmatched. The CDR3 DNA sequence: TGCAGCGTTGACGCCAGGAAGGGGGCAAATGGCTACACCTTC. Translation gives CSVDARKGANGYTF.

The rearrangement joins TRBV7-9 to TRBJ2-3; 7 bases agree with TRBD1. Germline loops: CDR1 SEHNR, CDR2 FQNEAQ (reference sequence). The CDR3 loop spans 15 amino acids. V lost 11 bases and J lost 2; bases outside the gene matches: 13. The CDR3 nucleotides are TGTGCCGGCACAGGGGTCGAGTGGTACACAGATACGCAGTATTTT. Translation gives CAGTGVEWYTDTQYF.

The chain carries TRBV5-5 and TRBJ2-3; TRBD2 aligns across 8 bases. This CDR3 is 15 amino acids long. CDR1 SGHKS and CDR2 YYEKEE come from the germline V gene (reference sequence). Germline trimming cut 1 base from V and 1 base from J; bases unmatched to any gene: 2. CDR3 sequence: CASSLIGGGTDTQYF. The CDR3 DNA reads TGTGCCAGCAGCTTGATCGGGGGGGGCACAGATACGCAGTATTTT.

CDR3 bases: TGTGCCAGCAGCCCCCAAACAGGGATCACTGAAGCTTTCTTT. It is translated as CASSPQTGITEAFF. The chain joins TRBV13 to TRBJ1-1; the D gene is possibly TRBD1 (6 bases). The CDR3 is 14 residues long. The germline V gene has CDR1 PRHDT and CDR2 FYEKMQ (reference sequence). Trimming pared 5 bases from V and 4 bases from J, leaving 14 bases between.

V and J are TRBV5-4 and TRBJ2-2; a possible D gene is TRBD1 (6 bases). The V gene's germline CDR1 is SGHNT and CDR2 YYREEE (reference sequence). There are 13 residues in the CDR3. Trimming cost V 5 bases and J 8 bases, with 13 bases left between them. CDR3 loop: CASRPQGRGELFF. As DNA, the CDR3 is TGTGCCAGCAGGCCACAGGGACGGGGGGAGCTGTTTTTT.

The chain joins TRBV29-1 to TRBJ2-7; 10 bases fit TRBD2. This CDR3 contains 16 residues. CDR1 and CDR2 from the germline V gene are SQVTM and ANQGSEA. Trimming cost V 5 bases and J 0 bases; bases outside gene matches: 10. The CDR3 bases are TGCAGCGTTTGTTTAGCGGGGGGCCAAAGCTCCTACGAGCAGTACTTC. Amino acid sequence: CSVCLAGGQSSYEQYF.

The chain uses TRBV6-6 and TRBJ2-7; the match to TRBD1 covers 9 bases. Per germline, CDR1 MNHNY and CDR2 SVGAGI (reference sequence). V dropped 5 bases and J dropped 10; count of bases not matched to a gene: 18. The CDR3 spans 16 residues. The DNA of the CDR3 is TGTGCCAGCAGTGGAACCGGGACAGGGTTTGTCCTTGTCCAGTACTTC. Its protein product is CASSGTGTGFVLVQYF.

The rearrangement joins TRBV5-6 to TRBJ2-5, with TRBD2 matching over 9 bases. Trimming took 0 bases from V and 5 from J; bases not matched to a gene: 5. The CDR3 is made up of 15 amino acids. Germline-derived CDR1 and CDR2 are SGHDT and YYEEEE. In nucleotides, the CDR3 is TGTGCCAGCAGCTTGGTAACTAGCGGGTCCGAGACCCAGTACTTC. It yields the protein CASSLVTSGSETQYF.

V is TRBV27 and J is TRBJ2-7; D may be TRBD1 (5 bases). Germline V lookup: CDR1 MNHEY, CDR2 SMNVEV (reference sequence). The CDR3 extends over 15 amino acids. Trimming pared 2 bases from V and 1 base from J, leaving 12 bases between. The CDR3 DNA reads as TGTGCCAGCAGTTTAATTAACAGGAAGTCCTACGAGCAGTACTTC. It translates to CASSLINRKSYEQYF.

This chain connects TRBV2 to TRBJ2-2; a weak D match, TRBD2 (6 bases). Trimming cost V 1 base and J 6 bases, with 9 bases left between them. The CDR3 is made up of 14 amino acids. Germline V gene sequence: CDR1 SNHLY, CDR2 FYNNEI. DNA of the CDR3: TGTGCCAGCAGTGAAGTACGGGGGTCCGGGGAGCTGTTTTTT. It specifies CASSEVRGSGELFF.

This clone was detected a few times. The gene calls are TRBV6-1 and TRBJ2-2, with D perhaps TRBD1 (5 bases). The CDR3 consists of 15 residues. V was trimmed by 4 bases and J by 6 bases, leaving 15 bases between them. Germline V CDR1 and CDR2: MNHNS, SASEGT. Here the CDR3 reads CASSVQGFISGELFF. CDR3 bases: TGTGCCAGCAGTGTTCAGGGCTTCATCTCCGGGGAGCTGTTTTTT.

V and J are TRBV21-1 and TRBJ1-2; the table's D call, TRBD1, was not checked against the DNA. TRBV21-1 is reported as a pseudogene. The CDR3 extends over 16 amino acids. Here the CDR3 reads CASSIGTGGGWYGYTF. CDR3 DNA sequence: TGTGCCAGCAGCATCGGGACAGGGGGCGGATGGTATGGCTACACCTTC.

With regard to this clone: Other DNA sequences within the sample encode an identical CDR3. This rearrangement joins TRBV19 to TRBJ1-1; perhaps TRBD1 as D (6 bases). CDR1 and CDR2 (germline): LNHDA, SQIVND (reference sequence). This CDR3 has 14 amino acids. V lost 8 bases and J lost 2, with 15 bases in between. The CDR3 coding sequence is TGTGCCAGTTCCTTCGGGACACCTAACACTGAAGCTTTCTTT. Its translation is CASSFGTPNTEAFF.

The chain links TRBV19 to TRBJ1-2; weak D call: TRBD1 (6 bases). This CDR3 has 14 amino acids. Germline lookup yields CDR1 LNHDA and CDR2 SQIVND (reference sequence). Trimming took 3 bases from V and 3 from J, leaving 11 bases between them. This CDR3 is CASSIGAGDYGYTF. The CDR3 nucleotides read TGTGCCAGTAGTATCGGGGCAGGGGACTATGGCTACACCTTC.

A few counts support this clone. This chain links TRBV5-1 with TRBJ2-3, with D perhaps TRBD1 (5 bases). V gave up 5 bases and J gave up 2 bases, with 9 bases separating them. This CDR3 has 13 amino acids. CDR1 is SGHRS, CDR2 YFSETQ, per germline. The DNA for the CDR3 is TGCGCCAGCAGAGGACAAGACACAGATACGCAGTATTTT. This sequence encodes CASRGQDTDTQYF.

The gene calls are TRBV21-1 and TRBJ2-7; the table assigns TRBD1, which was not confirmed against the DNA. TRBV21-1 is termed a pseudogene. The CDR3 sequence is 17 residues long. CDR3 DNA: TGTGCCAGCAGCGAGGATCCCGACAGGGAGGATATTGGCGAGCAGTACTTC. Translating it yields CASSEDPDREDIGEQYF.

This chain uses TRBV6-1 with TRBJ1-2; TRBD1 is a possible D gene (5 bases). This CDR3 is built from 11 residues. Germline V gene lookup returns CDR1 MNHNS and CDR2 SASEGT. With 6 bases removed from V and 5 bases from J, the gap between germline ends came to 7 bases. The CDR3 loop is CASRRGYGYTF. The DNA of the CDR3 is TGTGCCAGCAGAAGGGGTTATGGCTACACCTTC.